The 20 T cell receptor beta chains listed next were all sequenced from one sample in a study of CD8 T cells in ankylosing spondylitis. TCRdb passed the 5' RACE reads through MiXCR, listing each CDR3 protein once. The sample includes 250,000 or so distinct CDR3 sequences, about 18% of them seen just once. Sequenced: blood, either unsorted or a sorted T cell fraction (not recorded which). The receptors derive from a male donor with ankylosing spondylitis or in good health (not recorded which).

The CDR3 is CASSSIGRGKDEQFF. CDR3 sequence (DNA): TGTGCCAGCAGCTCCATAGGCCGGGGAAAAGATGAGCAGTTCTTC. The chain couples TRBV7-3 to TRBJ2-1; D perhaps matches TRBD2 (5 bases). The germline V gene has CDR1 SGHTA and CDR2 FQGTGA. CDR3 length equals 15 residues. Trimming shortened V by 4 bases and J by 8 bases, and 18 bases separated the two germline ends.

This clonotype was observed a few times. The CDR3 sequence: CATSPGEAYEQYF. The CDR3 DNA sequence: TGTGCCACCTCGCCCGGGGAAGCCTACGAGCAGTACTTC. The chain is built from TRBV6-1 and TRBJ2-7, with D tentatively TRBD2 (5 bases). This CDR3 has 13 amino acids. Trimming shortened V by 10 bases and J by 2 bases, and 15 bases separated the two germline ends. Germline-derived CDR1 and CDR2 are MNHNS and SASEGT.

The V gene is TRBV20-1, the J gene TRBJ1-6, with D perhaps TRBD1 (5 bases). The V end lost 6 bases, the J end lost 8 bases, and 20 bases lay between the germline ends. The CDR3 spans 15 residues. Per the germline V gene, CDR1 is DFQATT and CDR2 is SNEGSKA (reference sequence). The CDR3 nucleotides are TGCAGTGCCCGGTGGGACCGCGGTGGGTATTCACCCCTCCACTTT. Residues: CSARWDRGGYSPLHF.

This clonotype was observed a few times. The chain has TRBV11-1 and TRBJ2-7; D is unclear. Germline CDR1 reads SGHAT; CDR2 reads FQDESV (reference sequence). The CDR3 consists of 11 residues. With 5 bases removed from V and 6 bases from J, the gap between germline ends came to 8 bases. This CDR3 reads CASSGRSEQYF. Here the CDR3 DNA reads TGTGCCAGCAGCGGTAGAAGCGAGCAGTACTTC. Filled out from reference TRBV11-1 and TRBJ2-7, the complete variable domain reads EAEVAQSPRYKITEKSQAVAFWCDPISGHATLYWYRQILGQGPELLVQFQDESVVDDSQLPKDRFSAERLKGVDSTLKIQPAELGDSAMYLCASSGRSEQYFGPGTRLTVT.

The genes are TRBV7-9 and TRBJ2-7, with TRBD2 matching 12 bases. Germline V lookup: CDR1 SEHNR, CDR2 FQNEAQ (reference sequence). Trimming removed 8 bases from V and 4 bases from J; junction bases left unmatched: 3. The CDR3 runs 13 residues. DNA of the CDR3: TGTGCCAGCGATGGGACTAGCGGGTACGAGCAGTACTTC. Residues: CASDGTSGYEQYF.

This clonotype turned up a few times. The rearrangement joins TRBV5-1 to TRBJ1-1; 7 nucleotides agree with TRBD1. CDR3 length: 15 amino acids. Looked up from germline, CDR1 is SGHRS and CDR2 is YFSETQ. With V trimmed by 1 base and J by 3 bases, 6 bases remained unmatched. The CDR3 loop reads CASSLKQGSDTEAFF. Written as DNA, the CDR3 is TGCGCCAGCAGCTTGAAACAGGGGTCTGACACTGAAGCTTTCTTT.

This clonotype was detected only a few times. J is TRBJ2-2 and V is TRBV18; no reliable D call. Germline-derived CDR1 and CDR2 are KGHSH and LQKENI. The V end lost 0 bases, the J end lost 1 base, and 9 bases lay between the germline ends. This CDR3 has 16 residues. The DNA for the CDR3 is TGTGCCAGCTCACCACCCTTGCCAGTGAACACCGGGGAGCTGTTTTTT. Translating it yields CASSPPLPVNTGELFF.

The rearrangement joins TRBV20-1 to TRBJ2-7, with D possibly matching TRBD1 (5 bases). Trimming stripped 1 base from V and 5 bases from J, with 9 bases between. Germline CDR1 reads DFQATT; CDR2 reads SNEGSKA (reference sequence). The CDR3 sequence is 12 residues long. The CDR3 coding sequence is TGCAGTGCTAGAGTCGCAGGGCACGAGCAGTACTTC. This codes for CSARVAGHEQYF.

This chain joins TRBV27 and TRBJ2-1; 7 bases line up with TRBD2. This CDR3 comprises 16 residues. With V trimmed by 5 bases and J by 4 bases, 11 bases remained unmatched. CDR1 is MNHEY, CDR2 SMNVEV, per germline (reference sequence). The CDR3 here is CASSPGLTSSYNEQFF. CDR3 sequence (DNA): TGTGCCAGCAGTCCCGGTCTGACTAGCTCTTACAATGAGCAGTTCTTC.

V is TRBV5-1 and J is TRBJ2-1; D could derive from TRBD1 or TRBD2 (5 bases each). V gave up 0 bases and J gave up 0 bases, with 13 bases separating them. The CDR3 runs to 17 residues. Germline CDR1 and CDR2: SGHRS and YFSETQ. The CDR3 spells CASSLEGTWSSYNEQFF. In DNA form, the CDR3 reads TGCGCCAGCAGCTTGGAAGGGACCTGGAGCTCCTACAATGAGCAGTTCTTC.

This clonotype was observed a few times. The rearrangement links TRBV9 to TRBJ2-2; 7 bases align to TRBD1. V shed 0 bases and J 4 bases; nucleotides not matched to a gene: 15. Germline loops: CDR1 SGDLS, CDR2 YYNGEE. The CDR3 sequence is 19 residues long. This CDR3 reads CASSVDWIESTGPTGELFF. CDR3 nucleotide sequence: TGTGCCAGCAGCGTAGATTGGATTGAATCGACAGGGCCCACCGGGGAGCTGTTTTTT.

This chain connects TRBV7-2 to TRBJ2-7, with 7 bases lining up with TRBD1. The V segment lost 4 bases and the J segment 0 bases; nucleotides outside the gene matches: 3. Germline CDR1 reads SGHTA; CDR2 reads FQGNSA. CDR3 length equals 14 residues. Here the CDR3 DNA reads TGTGCCAGCAGCTGGACAGGATTCTCCTACGAGCAGTACTTC. Amino acids: CASSWTGFSYEQYF.

The table lists this clonotype with many counts. The chain uses TRBV20-1 and TRBJ2-3; 10 bases line up with TRBD2. The CDR3 is made up of 13 amino acids. V dropped 1 base and J dropped 15; count of bases not matched to a gene: 10. The germline CDR1 and CDR2 sequences are DFQATT and SNEGSKA (reference sequence). The CDR3: CSARASLAGDGYF. CDR3 in DNA: TGCAGTGCTAGAGCGTCCCTAGCGGGAGATGGATATTTT.

This clonotype was recorded a few times. The chain links TRBV4-1 to TRBJ2-7; 12 bases agree with TRBD2. Germline values: CDR1 MGHRA, CDR2 YSYEKL. With 1 base clipped from V and 6 bases from J, the junction kept 7 bases outside the gene matches. The CDR3 covers 16 residues. CDR3 bases: TGCGCCAGCAGCCAAGGCCCAGGACTAGCGGGAACCGAGCAGTACTTC. This codes for CASSQGPGLAGTEQYF.

This sequence joins TRBV11-2 and TRBJ2-2; D possibly corresponds to TRBD1 (5 bases). Per germline, CDR1 SGHAT and CDR2 FQNNGV. The CDR3 is made up of 15 amino acids. Trimming shortened V by 5 bases and J by 6 bases, and 16 bases separated the two germline ends. The CDR3 DNA sequence: TGTGCCAGCAGCCCACGACAGAAGTCCTCCGGGGAGCTGTTTTTT. Translation gives CASSPRQKSSGELFF.

J is TRBJ2-1 and V is TRBV12-3 or TRBV12-4, with 7 bases that match TRBD1. The V gene end was trimmed by 3 bases and the J gene end by 4 bases; junction bases not matched to a gene: 6. This CDR3 has 15 amino acids. CDR3 coding DNA: TGTGCCAGCAGTTTTTTTAGGGGGCCGTACAATGAGCAGTTCTTC. It encodes CASSFFRGPYNEQFF.

This chain links TRBV6-1 with TRBJ2-1, with a possible D match to TRBD2 (6 bases). CDR3 size: 15 residues. V lost 4 bases and J lost 9, with 19 bases in between. Germline CDR1 reads MNHNS; CDR2 reads SASEGT. The CDR3 reads CASSVGTLFLSEQFF. In DNA form, the CDR3 reads TGTGCCAGCAGTGTTGGGACTCTCTTCCTGAGTGAGCAGTTCTTC.

This clonotype showed up just a few times. This chain joins TRBV4-1 and TRBJ1-1, with D possibly matching TRBD1 (5 bases). Germline loops: CDR1 MGHRA, CDR2 YSYEKL. This CDR3 has 17 amino acids. V lost 0 bases and J 1 base, leaving 15 bases between the germline ends. The CDR3 DNA follows: TGCGCCAGCAGCCAAGAGGCCCGGGGACGGCCGAACACTGAAGCTTTCTTT. This codes for CASSQEARGRPNTEAFF.

This clonotype was picked up many times. The rearrangement links TRBV4-3 to TRBJ1-1; TRBD1 is a possible D gene (5 bases). Trimming removed 3 bases from V and 2 bases from J, with 7 bases in between. The germline CDR1 and CDR2 sequences are LGHNA and YSLEER. The CDR3 has 13 residues. The CDR3 region is CASSHGTNTEAFF. CDR3 DNA sequence: TGCGCCAGCAGCCACGGGACTAACACTGAAGCTTTCTTT.

The J gene is TRBJ2-7, the V gene TRBV11-2; D is possibly TRBD2 (5 bases). Trimming removed 4 bases from V and 3 bases from J, with 13 bases in between. Germline V gene lookup returns CDR1 SGHAT and CDR2 FQNNGV. The CDR3 loop spans 14 amino acids. CDR3 DNA: TGTGCCAGCAGCTATGGACTGAAACGCTACGAGCAGTACTTC. Translating gives CASSYGLKRYEQYF. Full variable domain (remainder filled in from reference TRBV11-2 and TRBJ2-7): EAGVAQSPRYKIIEKRQSVAFWCNPISGHATLYWYQQILGQGPKLLIQFQNNGVVDDSQLPKDRFSAERLKGVDSTLKIQPAKLEDSAVYLCASSYGLKRYEQYFGPGTRLTVT.